The rows below give T cell receptor beta chains drawn from one sample of a study of Graves' ophthalmopathy and Graves' hyperthyroidism. Each CDR3 protein is one row after TCRdb ran MiXCR on the multiplex PCR reads. The sample lists hundreds of thousands of distinct CDR3 sequences, approximately 15% occurring once. The sample was peripheral blood. The receptors here all came from a woman aged 18-35 years with stable Graves' hyperthyroidism. Both conserved end residues are part of each CDR3. A D gene is named only where the DNA matches it firmly. Clone size appears in some rows only: once, few, many, or a class for an expanded clone.

v_gene,j_gene,d_gene,abundance,CDR3nt,CDR3aa
TRBV7-8,TRBJ2-5,.,many,TGTGCCAGCAGCTTAGGTGGCCGAGACCAAGAGACCCAGTACTTC,CASSLGGRDQETQYF
TRBV11-2,TRBJ2-5,.,many,TGTGCCAGCAGCTTAGGGATCCGAGAGACCCAGTACTTC,CASSLGIRETQYF
TRBV5-1,TRBJ2-5,TRBD1,.,TGCGCCAGCAGCTCCCCGACAGGGGCCCTCTCGAATCAAGAGACCCAGTACTTC,CASSSPTGALSNQETQYF
TRBV24-1,TRBJ1-2,.,many,TGTGCCACCAGTGACGCCACAGATCCCTATGGCTACACCTTC,CATSDATDPYGYTF
TRBV7-2,TRBJ1-1,TRBD1,few,TGTGCCAGCAGCTTAGCAGGGGGCACTGAAGCTTGCTTT,CASSLAGGTEACF
TRBV12-3/TRBV12-4,TRBJ2-5,.,many,TGTGCCAGCAGCGGGACTCCCTTGGGGGAGACCCAGTACTTC,CASSGTPLGETQYF
TRBV19,TRBJ1-1,.,.,TGTGCCAGTAGTGCCCCGACAGGTTGGTATGACACTGAAGCTTTCTTT,CASSAPTGWYDTEAFF
TRBV4-1,TRBJ1-5,.,.,TGCGCCAGCAGCCAAGGGCTATTTCAGGGCCAGCCCCAGCATTTT,CASSQGLFQGQPQHF
TRBV7-2,TRBJ2-7,.,many,TGTGCCAGCAGCTTAGAGGGGCGGGCTAGTCAGTACTTC,CASSLEGRASQYF
TRBV6-1,TRBJ1-1,.,many,TGTGCCAGCAGTCGACTTGAAGCTTTCTTT,CASSRLEAFF
TRBV3-1,TRBJ2-5,TRBD2,many,TGTGCCAGCAGCGAATGGGGGACTAGCGGACAAGAGACCCAGTACTTC,CASSEWGTSGQETQYF
TRBV6-4,TRBJ1-2,TRBD1,many,TGTGCCAGCACTCAGGGGGAAGCTAACTATGGCTACACCTTC,CASTQGEANYGYTF
TRBV6-1,TRBJ2-2,.,many,TGTGCCAGCAGCACGACGGGCTCCCTGGACGGGGAGCTGTTTTTT,CASSTTGSLDGELFF
TRBV14,TRBJ2-5,TRBD1,.,TGTGCCAGCAGCCAAGGGCAATGGACAGGGCAAGAGACCCAGTACTTC,CASSQGQWTGQETQYF
TRBV6-1,TRBJ1-5,TRBD1,many,TGTGCCAGCTGTGAGGGGGCGGAAAGTCAGCCCCAGCATTTT,CASCEGAESQPQHF
TRBV5-1,TRBJ1-1,TRBD1,many,TGCGCCAGCAGCGGGGACAGGGGACAGAACACTGAAGCTTTCTTT,CASSGDRGQNTEAFF
TRBV6-1,TRBJ1-2,.,few,TGTGCCAGCAGCCATAGGACGGATGGCTACACCTTC,CASSHRTDGYTF
TRBV20-1,TRBJ2-7,.,many,TGCAGTGCCCCTACAGGAGGGGGCTCCTACGAGCAGTACTTC,CSAPTGGGSYEQYF
TRBV27,TRBJ2-2,TRBD1,many,TGTGCCAGCAGTTTAAGGGACAGGGCGCGCCCCGGGGAGCTGTTTTTT,CASSLRDRARPGELFF
TRBV6-2/TRBV6-3,TRBJ1-1,.,.,TGTGCCAGCAGTTATGGGGATATGAACACTGAAGCTTGCTTT,CASSYGDMNTEACF
TRBV20-1,TRBJ1-6,TRBD1,many,TGCAGTGTGAAAGGGGGCGGGTCACCCCTCCACTTT,CSVKGGGSPLHF
TRBV6-1,TRBJ2-7,.,few,TGTGCCAGCAGTGATCAAAGGGACTTTAGCTCCTACGAGCAGTACTTC,CASSDQRDFSSYEQYF
TRBV10-1,TRBJ2-2,.,many,TGCGCCAGCAGTGAGCAGTATAAGACAGGGAACACCGGGGAGCTGTTTTTT,CASSEQYKTGNTGELFF
TRBV5-1,TRBJ1-1,.,many,TGCGCCAGCAGCTCATCTTGGGGAGGCCACACTGAAGCTTTCTTT,CASSSSWGGHTEAFF
TRBV5-4,TRBJ1-1,.,.,TGTGCCAGCCAGCAGTGGGGGGAGGCTTTCTTT,CASQQWGEAFF
TRBV11-2,TRBJ1-6,.,many,TGTGCCAGCAGTATACCAGGGGATAATTCACCCCTCCACTTT,CASSIPGDNSPLHF
TRBV6-1,TRBJ1-1,TRBD1,.,TGTGCCAGCAGTAAGGGACAGAAGCGTAACACTGAAGCTTTCTTT,CASSKGQKRNTEAFF
TRBV12-3/TRBV12-4,TRBJ2-2,TRBD2,many,TGTGCCAGCAGTTCGGGACTAGCGGGGACCGGGGAGCTGTTTTTT,CASSSGLAGTGELFF
TRBV29-1,TRBJ2-7,TRBD1,many,TGCAGCGTTGGAAGGACAGGGGGCTACGAGCAGTACTTC,CSVGRTGGYEQYF
TRBV6-8,TRBJ2-2,.,.,TGTGCCAGCAGTGTCGGTGGACATCATTACACCGGGGAGCTGTTTTTT,CASSVGGHHYTGELFF
TRBV12-3/TRBV12-4,TRBJ1-1,.,many,TGTGCCAGCAGTATACGGGGGTGGGGGACTGAAGCTTTCTTT,CASSIRGWGTEAFF
TRBV11-1,TRBJ1-1,.,.,TGTGCCAGCAGCTTAGGGGACCCGTACACTGAAGCTTTCTTT,CASSLGDPYTEAFF
TRBV19,TRBJ1-2,.,few,TGTGCCAGTAGTATACCTCGGGACAACTATGGCTACACCTTC,CASSIPRDNYGYTF
TRBV6-5,TRBJ2-4,.,many,TGTGCCATCCGGAAGAACGGGGGAGCCAAAAACATTAAGTACTTC,CAIRKNGGAKNIKYF
TRBV20-1,TRBJ1-1,.,many,TGCAGCCCAAAGGGGGGGACTGAAGCTTTCTTT,CSPKGGTEAFF
TRBV29-1,TRBJ2-7,.,many,TGCAGCGTTGAAGATAGGGCGATCTCCTACGAGCAGTACTTC,CSVEDRAISYEQYF
TRBV20-1,TRBJ2-7,TRBD1,.,TGCAGTGCCCCGGGACAGGGAGACTTCGGGCAGTACTTC,CSAPGQGDFGQYF
TRBV10-3,TRBJ1-2,.,many,TGTGCCATCAGTACCGAGACAGGCCGGGATGGCTACACCTTC,CAISTETGRDGYTF
TRBV28,TRBJ2-2,.,many,TGTGCCAGCAGCTCTATTTGGGGGTCCGGGGAGCTGTTTTTT,CASSSIWGSGELFF
TRBV6-1,TRBJ1-1,.,many,TGTGCCAGCAGTGAAGCGCTTCTCGGGGGGCTGAGGACTGAAGCTTTCTTT,CASSEALLGGLRTEAFF
TRBV30,TRBJ1-2,TRBD1,.,TGTGCCTGGAGTGAAGTGACAGGGTACAGGGAGTACTATGGCTACACCTTC,CAWSEVTGYREYYGYTF
TRBV7-9,TRBJ1-2,.,many,TGTGCCAGCAGCCCGACAGCAACTAACTATGGCTACACCTTC,CASSPTATNYGYTF
TRBV19,TRBJ2-5,TRBD2,.,TGTGCCAGTAGTACCGGGGGGGCGGCCCACGAGACCCAGTACTTC,CASSTGGAAHETQYF
TRBV6-1,TRBJ1-1,.,.,TGTGCCAGCAGTGAGCTTTTCATGAACACTGATGCTTTCTTT,CASSELFMNTDAFF
TRBV19,TRBJ1-5,.,many,TGTGCCAGTAACAGGGATGGGAACAATCAGCCCCAGCATTTT,CASNRDGNNQPQHF
TRBV6-1,TRBJ2-7,TRBD1,.,TGTGCCAGCAGACCCGGGACAGAAGGCTACGAGCAGTACTTC,CASRPGTEGYEQYF
TRBV2,TRBJ1-5,.,many,TGTGCCAGCAGTGATAGGCAGAATCAGCCCCAGCATTTT,CASSDRQNQPQHF
TRBV24-1,TRBJ2-5,TRBD2,many,TGTGCCACCAGTGCGGGGAGGGATATGGAGACCCAGTACTTC,CATSAGRDMETQYF
TRBV5-1,TRBJ2-5,TRBD1,.,TGCGCCAGCAGCCCCCGGGACAGCCGACCTCTGGAGACCCAGTACTTC,CASSPRDSRPLETQYF
TRBV5-4,TRBJ1-1,.,many,TGTGCCAGCAGCTTGAGTGCAGGGAGGACTGAAGCTTTCTTT,CASSLSAGRTEAFF
TRBV4-1,TRBJ2-7,.,.,TGCGCCAGCAGCCACCCCCCCCCGGACGGTAAGAGCTCCTACGAGCAGTACTTC,CASSHPPPDGKSSYEQYF
TRBV29-1,TRBJ2-2,.,many,TGCAGCGTTGAGGAGGAAAAGCTGTTTTTT,CSVEEEKLFF